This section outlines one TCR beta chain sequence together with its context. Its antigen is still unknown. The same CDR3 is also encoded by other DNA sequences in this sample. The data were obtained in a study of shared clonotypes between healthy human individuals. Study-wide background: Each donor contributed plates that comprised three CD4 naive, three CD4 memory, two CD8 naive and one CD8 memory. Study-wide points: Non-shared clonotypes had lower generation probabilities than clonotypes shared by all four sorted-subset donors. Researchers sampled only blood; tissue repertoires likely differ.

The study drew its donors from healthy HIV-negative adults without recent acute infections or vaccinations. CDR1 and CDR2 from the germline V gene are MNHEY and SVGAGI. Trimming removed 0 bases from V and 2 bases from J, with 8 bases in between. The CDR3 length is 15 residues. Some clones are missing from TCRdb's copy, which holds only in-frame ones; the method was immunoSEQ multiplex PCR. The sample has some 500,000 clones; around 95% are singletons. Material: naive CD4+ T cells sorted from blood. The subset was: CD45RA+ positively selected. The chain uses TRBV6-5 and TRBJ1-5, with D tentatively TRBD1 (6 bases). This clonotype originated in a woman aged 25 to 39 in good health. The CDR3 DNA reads TGTGCCAGCAGTTACTCGGGGGCTGGCAATCAGCCCCAGCATTTT. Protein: CASSYSGAGNQPQHF.